This T cell receptor beta chain derives from a study of beta chain features in type 1 diabetes. Study results and caveats: Shortening of TCRB CDR3s, moderate but significant, appeared in all four CD4+ subsets of Type 1 diabetes patients.

This clone was counted between two and nine times. What it binds is not known. V lost 2 bases to trimming and J lost 1 base, with 10 bases between them. The CDR3 length is 15 residues. The V gene's germline CDR1 is SGHNT and CDR2 YYREEE (reference sequence). cDNA synthesis used the whole RNA isolate, giving expressed TCRB sequences. Here immunoSEQ multiplex PCR was the method, and the copy in TCRdb shows in-frame clones only, minus some. The sample records about 650,000 clones, over 10% being singletons. The clonotype was recovered from a man younger than 45 with type 1 diabetes. The sequenced material came from naive CD4+ T cells from blood. The rearrangement links TRBV5-4 to TRBJ1-5; TRBD1 might be the D (6 bases). CDR3 sequence reads: CASSFGGRSNQPQHF. CDR3 bases: TGTGCCAGCAGCTTTGGGGGCCGAAGCAATCAGCCCCAGCATTTT. The whole variable domain, filled in from reference TRBV5-4 and TRBJ1-5, reads ETGVTQSPTHLIKTRGQQVTLRCSSQSGHNTVSWYQQALGQGPQFIFQYYREEENGRGNFPPRFSGLQFPNYSSELNVNALELDDSALYLCASSFGGRSNQPQHFGDGTRLSIL.